These 32 T cell receptor beta chains originate from one sample sequenced in a study of regulatory T cells in long-lasting Graves disease. Time point denoted: newly diagnosed GD, antithyroid drugs for less than 3 months. Extracted PBMC RNA gave rise to the TCR library. Library construction for TCR beta used iRepertoire HTBI primers and Arm-PCR of CDR3 regions. Via MiXCR, TCRdb re-called the multiplex PCR reads, giving one row per CDR3 protein. The sample contains 400,000 to 550,000 distinct CDR3 sequences, roughly 17% of which appear only once. These records were also assigned to another study, of T cells in Graves' hyperthyroidism and ophthalmopathy.

Source: peripheral blood mononuclear cells (PBMCs), taken at new diagnosis, from a patient treated with antithyroid drugs. The receptors were gathered from a woman in her twenties or thirties with Graves disease.

This chain uses TRBV29-1 with TRBJ2-2; 8 bases fit TRBD2. The CDR3 covers 16 residues. The V segment lost 7 bases and the J segment 2 bases; nucleotides outside the gene matches: 12. Germline loops: CDR1 SQVTM, CDR2 ANQGSEA. CDR3 sequence (DNA): TGCAGCGGCTCCGTAGGCGGGAGGAAAAACACCGGGGAGCTGTTTTTT. Its translation: CSGSVGGRKNTGELFF.

At least ten counts were recorded for this clonotype. CDR3 nucleotides: TGTGCCACCAGCCAGGGAATTGTGGAGACCCAGTACTTC. It codes for CATSQGIVETQYF. This chain uses TRBV24-1 with TRBJ2-5; the D gene is possibly TRBD1 (5 bases). Germline-derived CDR1 and CDR2 are KGHDR and SFDVKD. The CDR3 spans 13 residues. V was shortened by 7 bases and J by 5 bases, with 13 bases between the two germline ends.

The rearrangement links TRBV29-1 to TRBJ2-2; TRBD2 agrees at 8 bases. This CDR3 contains 15 residues. Germline CDR1 and CDR2: SQVTM and ANQGSEA. The V segment lost 3 bases and the J segment 6 bases; nucleotides outside the gene matches: 9. In nucleotides, the CDR3 is TGCAGCGTTGATGAGGGAGCGGGAGTGGCCGGGGAGCTGTTTTTT. It encodes CSVDEGAGVAGELFF.

This clonotype was seen a handful of times. The chain carries TRBV7-2 and TRBJ2-7; maybe TRBD2 (5 bases). Germline CDR1 reads SGHTA; CDR2 reads FQGNSA. The CDR3 is 15 residues long. Trimming pared 4 bases from V and 1 base from J, leaving 14 bases between. Written as DNA, the CDR3 is TGTGCCAGCAGCTCCCAGCGGTTAAGGTCCTACGAGCAGTACTTC. It encodes CASSSQRLRSYEQYF. The complete variable domain, with remaining parts taken from reference TRBV7-2 and TRBJ2-7, reads GAGVSQSPSNKVTEKGKDVELRCDPISGHTALYWYRQSLGQGLEFLIYFQGNSAPDKSGLPSDRFSAERTGGSVSTLTIQRTQQEDSAVYLCASSSQRLRSYEQYFGPGTRLTVT.

This clonotype was detected ten times or more. V gene TRBV7-3 combines with J gene TRBJ2-2; 12 bases line up with TRBD1. V was clipped by 4 bases and J by 1 base; unmatched bases: 7. Germline V gene sequence: CDR1 SGHTA, CDR2 FQGTGA. The CDR3 length is 18 residues. Here the CDR3 DNA reads TGTGCCAGCAGCTCAGGGACAGGGGGCTCCGGGAACACCGGGGAGCTGTTTTTT. Amino acid sequence: CASSSGTGGSGNTGELFF.

The chain joins TRBV5-1 to TRBJ2-7, with 11 bases that match TRBD2. Unmatched junction bases numbered 4, after V lost 0 bases and J lost 2 bases. The CDR3 contains 16 residues. The V gene's germline CDR1 is SGHRS and CDR2 YFSETQ. This CDR3 is CASSLAGTSGAYEQYF. CDR3 DNA sequence: TGCGCCAGCAGCTTGGCGGGGACTAGCGGAGCCTACGAGCAGTACTTC.

This clonotype appeared a few times. The J gene is TRBJ2-5, the V gene TRBV29-1, with 11 bases that match TRBD2. Germline V lookup: CDR1 SQVTM, CDR2 ANQGSEA. J was trimmed by 5 bases and V by 5 bases; bases with no gene match: 4. The CDR3 length is 13 residues. This CDR3 reads CSVRLAGRETQYF. DNA for the CDR3: TGCAGCGTTCGACTAGCGGGGCGGGAGACCCAGTACTTC.

In its sample, this clonotype was seen a few times. The J gene is TRBJ2-1, the V gene TRBV4-3; 12 nucleotides line up with TRBD1. In germline, CDR1 is LGHNA, CDR2 YSLEER. V was pared by 0 bases and J by 4 bases, with 7 bases of the junction left unmatched. The CDR3 length is 18 residues. CDR3 loop: CASSQEGTGGRGYNEQFF. DNA of the CDR3: TGCGCCAGCAGCCAAGAAGGGACAGGGGGCCGCGGTTACAATGAGCAGTTCTTC.

Note on this clonotype: With a much larger clone just one base away, this may be a read error. V gene TRBV12-3 or TRBV12-4 combines with J gene TRBJ2-7, with D possibly matching TRBD1 (6 bases). The CDR3 totals 14 residues. CDR3 residues: CAGSFGTPTYEQYF. The CDR3 DNA reads TGTGCCGGCAGTTTTGGGACACCCACCTACGAGCAGTACTTC.

The V and J genes are TRBV7-9 and TRBJ1-2; TRBD1 might be the D (6 bases). The germline V gene encodes CDR1 SEHNR and CDR2 FQNEAQ (reference sequence). The V and J ends lost 2 bases and 5 bases respectively, with 18 bases between them. The CDR3 has 16 amino acids. The CDR3 here is CASSLPRGGRVYGYTF. The CDR3 bases are TGTGCCAGCAGCTTACCTCGGGGGGGCCGGGTTTATGGCTACACCTTC. The whole variable domain, filled in from reference TRBV7-9 and TRBJ1-2, reads DTGVSQNPRHKITKRGQNVTFRCDPISEHNRLYWYRQTLGQGPEFLTYFQNEAQLEKSRLLSDRFSAERPKGSFSTLEIQRTEQGDSAMYLCASSLPRGGRVYGYTFGSGTRLTVV.

This clonotype showed up many times. Likely a read error: the CDR3 ends without its conserved phenylalanine or tryptophan. It is unclear where the CDR3 begins or ends on the DNA, so no DNA is shown, and the CDR3 is as TCRdb lists it. The V gene is TRBV12-3 or TRBV12-4, the J gene TRBJ2-3; TRBD2, the table's D call, was not compared with the DNA. The CDR3 is 12 amino acids long, termini counted. The CDR3 loop reads CASSFGPSGPDV.

This clonotype occurred many times. The chain links TRBV7-2 to TRBJ2-1; 8 positions match TRBD1. Per the germline V gene, CDR1 is SGHTA and CDR2 is FQGNSA. After removal of 5 bases from V and 1 base from J, the junction contained 10 bases not matched to a gene. The CDR3 has 17 amino acids. The CDR3 coding sequence is TGTGCCAGCAGCGTAAAGGACAGGGCTCTATCCTACAATGAGCAGTTCTTC. Amino acids: CASSVKDRALSYNEQFF.

There are many counts of this clonotype. V and J are TRBV20-1 and TRBJ2-6; D possibly matches TRBD1 or TRBD2 (5 bases each). CDR1 is DFQATT and CDR2 is SNEGSKA in the germline V gene (reference sequence). There are 14 residues in the CDR3. Trimming left V 5 bases short and J 0 bases short, with 8 bases between. The CDR3 is CSAGTLSGANVLTF. DNA of the CDR3: TGCAGTGCTGGGACCCTCTCTGGGGCCAACGTCCTGACTTTC.

This clonotype was counted at least ten times. The chain uses TRBV20-1 and TRBJ2-7; either TRBD1 or TRBD2 may supply D (5 bases each). Germline V gene lookup returns CDR1 DFQATT and CDR2 SNEGSKA (reference sequence). CDR3 size: 14 residues. Trimming left V 5 bases short and J 4 bases short, with 18 bases between. CDR3 bases: TGCAGTGCTGTCGCCGGGACCCTTGAGTACGAGCAGTACTTC. It is translated as CSAVAGTLEYEQYF.

This clonotype appeared many times. This chain connects TRBV27 to TRBJ2-5; D ambiguous. V gave up 4 bases and J gave up 7 bases, with 16 bases separating them. Germline V gene lookup returns CDR1 MNHEY and CDR2 SMNVEV (reference sequence). This CDR3 has 14 amino acids. The CDR3 region has the DNA TGTGCCAGCAGTTACCGACTCGCGCCAGGGACCCAGTACTTC. Residues: CASSYRLAPGTQYF.

This clonotype was recorded a few times. V is TRBV7-9 and J is TRBJ1-1, with a tentative D call TRBD1 (5 bases). Germline CDR1 is SEHNR and CDR2 is FQNEAQ (reference sequence). Trimming removed 1 base at V and 1 base at J, with 10 bases between. The CDR3 length is 15 residues. The CDR3 DNA is TGTGCCAGCAGCTTAGTTGGGACCGGGAACACTGAAGCTTTCTTT. This sequence encodes CASSLVGTGNTEAFF. Combining the CDR3 with reference TRBV7-9 and TRBJ1-1 gives the whole variable domain DTGVSQNPRHKITKRGQNVTFRCDPISEHNRLYWYRQTLGQGPEFLTYFQNEAQLEKSRLLSDRFSAERPKGSFSTLEIQRTEQGDSAMYLCASSLVGTGNTEAFFGQGTRLTVV.

The chain uses TRBV29-1 and TRBJ1-1; TRBD1 matches at 11 bases. The CDR3 is 14 amino acids. V lost 5 bases and J lost 3; bases outside the gene matches: 5. Germline V CDR1 and CDR2: SQVTM, ANQGSEA. The CDR3 DNA reads TGCAGCGTTACGGGACAGGGGGGGTACACTGAAGCTTTCTTT. It translates to CSVTGQGGYTEAFF.

This clonotype came up a few times. The CDR3 spells CASSWTPTGELFF. In nucleotides, the CDR3 is TGTGCCAGCAGTTGGACCCCCACCGGGGAGCTGTTTTTT. The chain has TRBV28 and TRBJ2-2; D gene unclear. CDR3 length: 13 residues. The V end was cut by 4 bases, the J end by 4 bases, with 7 bases between. Germline lookup yields CDR1 MDHEN and CDR2 SYDVKM.

This clonotype was seen repeatedly, ten times or more. The V and J genes are TRBV7-2 and TRBJ2-7, with unresolved D. Trimming removed 4 bases at V and 5 bases at J, with 9 bases between. Germline loops: CDR1 SGHTA, CDR2 FQGNSA. The CDR3 contains 12 residues. CDR3: CASSYPGDEQYF. The CDR3 nucleotides are TGTGCCAGCAGCTATCCTGGTGACGAGCAGTACTTC.

This clonotype was recorded once. The V call is TRBV7-2, the J call TRBJ2-1, with 13 bases that match TRBD2. J lost 9 bases, V lost 6 bases, and 14 bases had no gene match. CDR3 length: 17 residues. Per germline, CDR1 SGHTA and CDR2 FQGNSA. The CDR3 protein is CASSPTTSGRNRGEQFF. CDR3 DNA sequence: TGTGCCAGCAGTCCCACGACTAGCGGGAGGAATCGTGGTGAGCAGTTCTTC.

This clonotype showed up just a few times. CDR3 in DNA: TGTGCCAGCAGTTTTGGCGAGTTGCCCCTTTACTCTGGAAACACCATATATTTT. Protein sequence: CASSFGELPLYSGNTIYF. The rearrangement links TRBV12-3 or TRBV12-4 to TRBJ1-3; D gene uncertain. Trimming shortened V by 3 bases and J by 0 bases, and 18 bases separated the two germline ends. The CDR3 loop spans 18 amino acids.

This clonotype was recorded at least ten times. The rearrangement uses TRBV11-2 and TRBJ2-5; D ambiguous. Germline CDR1 reads SGHAT; CDR2 reads FQNNGV. Trimming left V 5 bases short and J 5 bases short, with 15 bases between. CDR3 length: 14 amino acids. The DNA of the CDR3 is TGTGCCAGCAGCAGCAGGCAGCTGGACGAGACCCAGTACTTC. Protein sequence: CASSSRQLDETQYF.

This rearrangement joins TRBV7-9 to TRBJ1-1; D ambiguous. Trimming took off 2 bases at V and 4 bases at J, with 5 bases between the two ends. CDR3 length: 12 residues. Per the germline V gene, CDR1 is SEHNR and CDR2 is FQNEAQ (reference sequence). CDR3 in DNA: TGTGCCAGCAGCTTACATAGCACTGAAGCTTTCTTT. Its protein is CASSLHSTEAFF.

The chain joins TRBV18 to TRBJ2-2; tentative D call: TRBD2 (5 bases). CDR3 length: 14 residues. Per the germline V gene, CDR1 is KGHSH and CDR2 is LQKENI. V lost 0 bases to trimming and J lost 6 bases, with 8 bases between them. CDR3 nucleotide sequence: TGTGCCAGCTCACCACCGGGAGACCCCGGGGAGCTGTTTTTT. Protein product: CASSPPGDPGELFF. Full variable domain (outside the CDR3, taken from reference TRBV18 and TRBJ2-2): NAGVMQNPRHLVRRRGQEARLRCSPMKGHSHVYWYRQLPEEGLKFMVYLQKENIIDESGMPKERFSAEFPKEGPSILRIQQVVRGDSAAYFCASSPPGDPGELFFGEGSRLTVL.

The J gene is TRBJ2-1, the V gene TRBV27; D possibly corresponds to TRBD1 (5 bases). The germline V gene encodes CDR1 MNHEY and CDR2 SMNVEV (reference sequence). CDR3 length: 15 amino acids. The V end was cut by 3 bases, the J end by 0 bases, with 9 bases between. Here the CDR3 DNA reads TGTGCCAGCAGTTTTTTCGACAGCTCCTACAATGAGCAGTTCTTC. Translated, it gives CASSFFDSSYNEQFF.

This clonotype showed up many times. This rearrangement joins TRBV28 to TRBJ1-4; D is uncertain. Germline loops: CDR1 MDHEN, CDR2 SYDVKM. The CDR3 is 16 amino acids. Trimming removed 5 bases from V and 0 bases from J, with 13 bases in between. The CDR3 here is CASSMSGESTNEKLFF. The DNA for the CDR3 is TGTGCCAGCAGTATGAGCGGGGAGTCAACTAATGAAAAACTGTTTTTT.

The sample holds many counts of this clonotype. Here the CDR3 DNA reads TGTGCCAGCAGTAGGACAGGGGGAAGGAATCAGCCCCAGCATTTT. Translating it yields CASSRTGGRNQPQHF. The rearrangement joins TRBV6-1 to TRBJ1-5; TRBD1 matches at 10 bases. The CDR3 totals 15 residues. CDR1 and CDR2 from the germline V gene are MNHNS and SASEGT. The V and J ends lost 5 bases and 4 bases, in that order; junction bases with no gene match: 5.

This clonotype was found a few times. The chain is built from TRBV29-1 and TRBJ2-3, with 11 bases aligning to TRBD2. This CDR3 has 15 residues. Germline CDR1 and CDR2: SQVTM and ANQGSEA. V shed 7 bases, J shed 0 bases, and the junction held 6 bases outside the gene matches. The CDR3 DNA reads TGCAGCGCGACTAGCGGGGCCTCTAGCACAGATACGCAGTATTTT. Residues: CSATSGASSTDTQYF.

The sample holds many counts of this clonotype. The chain couples TRBV11-3 to TRBJ2-1; D is undetermined. V was cut by 1 base and J by 6 bases, with 7 bases left in between. This CDR3 spans 13 amino acids. Germline CDR1 is SGHNT and CDR2 is YENEEA. CDR3 amino acids: CASSLGGPNEQFF. The CDR3 nucleotides read TGTGCCAGCAGCTTAGGAGGTCCCAATGAGCAGTTCTTC.

V gene TRBV28 combines with J gene TRBJ1-4; no firm D call. This CDR3 has 14 residues. V was pared by 3 bases and J by 0 bases, with 5 bases between. Germline CDR1 is MDHEN and CDR2 is SYDVKM. The CDR3 DNA reads as TGTGCCAGCAGTTTTGGGCCAACTAATGAAAAACTGTTTTTT. Amino acid sequence: CASSFGPTNEKLFF.

The chain uses TRBV7-2 and TRBJ2-7; maybe TRBD2 (6 bases). This CDR3 comprises 13 residues. Germline loops: CDR1 SGHTA, CDR2 FQGNSA. V lost 2 bases and J 5 bases, leaving 10 bases between the germline ends. In DNA form, the CDR3 reads TGTGCCAGCAGCTTATTAAGCGGGCACGAGCAGTACTTC. Its translation: CASSLLSGHEQYF.

Ten or more counts support this clonotype. The V and J genes are TRBV30 and TRBJ2-3, with 15 bases that match TRBD2. V was clipped by 8 bases and J by 4 bases; unmatched bases: 13. The germline V gene has CDR1 GTSNPN and CDR2 SVGIG (reference sequence). The CDR3 runs to 17 residues. CDR3 bases: TGTGCCAGAACACCGGCTGGACTAGCGGGAGGGCCAGATACGCAGTATTTT. Protein: CARTPAGLAGGPDTQYF.